This T cell receptor (beta chain) was captured by sequencing in a study of blood T cell repertoires in COVID-19. Sequencing used immunoSEQ multiplex PCR; TCRdb keeps in-frame clones, though not all of them. The table has some 180,000 clones, over 70% seen once. Germline CDR1 is SGHTA and CDR2 is FQGNSA. V was clipped by 3 bases and J by 1 base, with 13 bases between them. This CDR3 region has 15 residues. Sequencing was done on a sample of peripheral blood. The source of this sequence is a man in his sixties with acute or convalescent COVID-19. V gene TRBV7-2 combines with J gene TRBJ2-7; tentative D call: TRBD2 (5 bases). The CDR3, as DNA: TGTGCCAGCAGCTTGGCACTAGTCGGGTCCTACGAGCAGTACTTC. Its protein is CASSLALVGSYEQYF.